The clone carrying this T cell receptor beta chain has ten or more counts. This sample is part of a study of T-cell reconstitution after alpha-beta-depleted transplantation in children. Germline values: CDR1 LGHNA, CDR2 YNFKEQ. V dropped 0 bases and J dropped 6; count of bases not matched to a gene: 9. The CDR3 contains 17 residues. During its preparation, the TCRbeta library received unique molecular identifiers. TCRdb re-analysed the PCR reads in MiXCR, keeping a single row per CDR3 protein. In the table there are around 250,000 distinct CDR3 sequences, 6.5% to 9% of which are singletons. Source: PBMCs, mostly from graft donor cells, taken 180 days after TCRalphabeta/CD19-depleted stem cell transplant. This clonotype was obtained from a male patient under 18 who had a stem cell transplant for acute lymphoblastic leukemia, so the T cells may come from the graft donor. The chain has TRBV4-2 and TRBJ2-3, with 10 bases aligning to TRBD2. This CDR3 is CASSQELAGTPGDTQYF. In DNA form, the CDR3 reads TGTGCCAGCAGCCAAGAACTAGCGGGGACCCCCGGGGATACGCAGTATTTT.